This is a list of T cell receptor beta chains from one sample in a study of beta chain features in type 1 diabetes. Produced via immunoSEQ multiplex PCR; TCRdb's table is partial and in-frame only. This table holds a few hundred thousand clones, over 20% found once. The sequencing sample was made of naive CD4+ T cells from blood. The receptors stem from a woman aged 40-49 years with type 1 diabetes. CDR3s include the opening cysteine and the closing phenylalanine or tryptophan. Fields, in order: J gene, V gene, CDR3 protein.

j_gene: TRBJ1-1; v_gene: TRBV4-2; CDR3aa: CASSQEGRGPEAFF
j_gene: TRBJ2-1; v_gene: TRBV18; CDR3aa: CASSLGTRNEQFF
j_gene: TRBJ2-7; v_gene: TRBV15; CDR3aa: CATSRTGGPPYEQYF
j_gene: TRBJ1-5; v_gene: TRBV7-9; CDR3aa: CASSLEYGASNQPQHF
j_gene: TRBJ1-1; v_gene: TRBV4-1; CDR3aa: CASSQDMNTEAFF
j_gene: TRBJ1-2; v_gene: TRBV14; CDR3aa: CASSPAGWGYTF
j_gene: TRBJ1-5; v_gene: TRBV30; CDR3aa: CAWSAAGPIYSNQPQHF
j_gene: TRBJ2-5; v_gene: TRBV5-1; CDR3aa: CASSLAGEGGETQYF
j_gene: TRBJ2-7; v_gene: TRBV5-4; CDR3aa: CASSLRTGSGYEQYF
j_gene: TRBJ2-3; v_gene: TRBV15; CDR3aa: CATSRGGDTQYF
j_gene: TRBJ2-7; v_gene: TRBV19; CDR3aa: CASRLTGGYEQYF
j_gene: TRBJ2-7; v_gene: TRBV11-1; CDR3aa: CASSSVGIYEQYF
j_gene: TRBJ1-6; v_gene: TRBV6-6; CDR3aa: CASSLTGNNSPLHF
j_gene: TRBJ2-3; v_gene: TRBV5-1; CDR3aa: CASSGQTTDTQYF
j_gene: TRBJ2-3; v_gene: TRBV5-1; CDR3aa: CASSRAGGPGTDTQYF
j_gene: TRBJ1-2; v_gene: TRBV18; CDR3aa: CASSPPGTDTYTF
j_gene: TRBJ2-2; v_gene: TRBV9; CDR3aa: CASSLGQGYTGELFF
j_gene: TRBJ1-3; v_gene: TRBV28; CDR3aa: CASSLTSSRNTIYF
j_gene: TRBJ2-7; v_gene: TRBV28; CDR3aa: CASSPGTGAEQYF
j_gene: TRBJ1-1; v_gene: TRBV29-1; CDR3aa: CSVGGGVSEAFF
j_gene: TRBJ2-7; v_gene: TRBV28; CDR3aa: CASSSGYEQYF
j_gene: TRBJ2-7; v_gene: TRBV28; CDR3aa: CASRPSGSYEQYF
j_gene: TRBJ2-1; v_gene: TRBV29-1; CDR3aa: CSVDGTVYSYNEQFF
j_gene: TRBJ2-4; v_gene: TRBV7-2; CDR3aa: CASTAGTLIQYF
j_gene: TRBJ2-4; v_gene: TRBV7-9; CDR3aa: CASSLSMSGKDIQYF
j_gene: TRBJ2-7; v_gene: TRBV29-1; CDR3aa: CSVVRGQRSYEQYF
j_gene: TRBJ1-1; v_gene: TRBV18; CDR3aa: CASSQTGNKAEAFF
j_gene: TRBJ2-1; v_gene: TRBV4-1; CDR3aa: CASSQERTGGFNEQFF
j_gene: TRBJ1-1; v_gene: TRBV6-1; CDR3aa: CASSEARGNHYF
j_gene: TRBJ2-1; v_gene: TRBV28; CDR3aa: CASSLSSGVDEQFF
j_gene: TRBJ2-1; v_gene: TRBV4-3; CDR3aa: CASSQQLAGGRNEQFF
j_gene: TRBJ2-3; v_gene: TRBV10-3; CDR3aa: CAISDSGADTDTQYF
j_gene: TRBJ2-1; v_gene: TRBV18; CDR3aa: CASSPTRANNEQFF
j_gene: TRBJ2-1; v_gene: TRBV25-1; CDR3aa: CASSEGGLLNEQFF
j_gene: TRBJ2-1; v_gene: TRBV4-3; CDR3aa: CASSLRPSGNNEQFF
j_gene: TRBJ2-3; v_gene: TRBV9; CDR3aa: CASSVNPRGPDTQYF
j_gene: TRBJ2-1; v_gene: TRBV5-6; CDR3aa: CASSWGLAGSNEQFF
j_gene: TRBJ1-1; v_gene: TRBV19; CDR3aa: CASLDRGQDTEAFF
j_gene: TRBJ2-1; v_gene: TRBV5-1; CDR3aa: CASSPRTSGRGYNEQFF
j_gene: TRBJ1-3; v_gene: TRBV29-1; CDR3aa: CSVEKGAGNTIYF
j_gene: TRBJ2-7; v_gene: TRBV30; CDR3aa: CACAGTGEQYF
j_gene: TRBJ1-5; v_gene: TRBV18; CDR3aa: CASSPLAGVANQPQHF
j_gene: TRBJ1-2; v_gene: TRBV29-1; CDR3aa: CSVGVGQTF
j_gene: TRBJ2-2; v_gene: TRBV10-3; CDR3aa: CAISVAGPGELFF
j_gene: TRBJ2-7; v_gene: TRBV10-3; CDR3aa: CAISESVSGGYEQYF